A single sample is the source of the 2 T cell receptor beta chains below, sequenced in a study of T cell responses to AZD1222 COVID-19 vaccine. Assay: immunoSEQ multiplex PCR; the TCRdb copy retains only in-frame clones and omits some. The data hold approximately 150,000 clones, with 75% to 95% observed a single time. Source: peripheral blood, taken on day 0 of AZD1222 vaccination. The receptors come from an adult in good health.

V is TRBV7-9 and J is TRBJ1-5; no firm D call. Between the trimmed V and J ends, which lost 5 bases and 3 bases, there was a span of 14 bases. Germline CDR1 SEHNR, CDR2 FQNEAQ (reference sequence). CDR3 length: 15 residues. This chain's CDR3 is CASSLGGTANQPQHF. CDR3 nucleotide sequence: TGTGCCAGCAGCCTGGGTGGCACTGCCAATCAGCCCCAGCATTTT.

This clone was seen only a few times. This chain joins TRBV30 and TRBJ1-5, with 7 nucleotides matching TRBD1. The CDR3 runs 13 residues. The germline gives CDR1 GTSNPN, CDR2 SVGIG (reference sequence). Trimming took 5 bases from V and 0 from J; bases not matched to a gene: 1. Written as DNA, the CDR3 is TGTGCCTGGGACAGGGATAGCAATCAGCCCCAGCATTTT. Its translation is CAWDRDSNQPQHF.